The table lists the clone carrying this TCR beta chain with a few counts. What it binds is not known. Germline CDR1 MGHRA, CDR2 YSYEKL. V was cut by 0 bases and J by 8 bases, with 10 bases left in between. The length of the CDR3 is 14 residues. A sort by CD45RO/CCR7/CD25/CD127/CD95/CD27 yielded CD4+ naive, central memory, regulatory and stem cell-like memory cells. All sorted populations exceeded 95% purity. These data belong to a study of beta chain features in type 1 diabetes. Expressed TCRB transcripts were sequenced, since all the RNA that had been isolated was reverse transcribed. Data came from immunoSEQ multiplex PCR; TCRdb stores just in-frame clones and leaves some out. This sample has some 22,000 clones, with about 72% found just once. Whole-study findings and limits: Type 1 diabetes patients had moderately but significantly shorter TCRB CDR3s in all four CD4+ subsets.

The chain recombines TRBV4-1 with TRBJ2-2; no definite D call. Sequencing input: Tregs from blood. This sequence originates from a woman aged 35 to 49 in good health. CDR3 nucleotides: TGCGCCAGCAGCCAAGATCCAACTTCTGGGGAGCTGTTTTTT. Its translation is CASSQDPTSGELFF.